This TCR beta chain was recorded in a study of early T cells in non-severe SARS-CoV-2 infection. Overall study context: Unsorted whole-blood RNA was sequenced in bulk, leaving chains unpaired. Study findings and constraints: The matching step, a VDJdb search, favored anti-spike CD8 responses and missed private and CD4 specificities.

On this clonotype itself: Its antigen is as yet unknown.

The library protocol tagged individual cDNA molecules with unique molecular identifiers. TCRdb reprocessed the 5' RACE reads with MiXCR, giving one entry per CDR3 protein. The data contain some 110,000 distinct CDR3 sequences, about 16% of them singletons. The germline gives CDR1 MNHNY, CDR2 SVGAGI (reference sequence). There are 16 residues in the CDR3. The ends lost 5 bases at V and 2 bases at J; junction bases unmatched: 12. The TCR comes from an adult who was a healthcare worker with PCR-confirmed SARS-CoV-2 infection or an uninfected control (not recorded which). Sequences were obtained from whole blood. This chain connects TRBV6-6 to TRBJ2-7; 7 nucleotides line up with TRBD1. CDR3: CASSKRQGPFTYEQYF. The DNA for the CDR3 is TGTGCCAGCAGTAAACGACAGGGTCCTTTCACCTACGAGCAGTACTTC.